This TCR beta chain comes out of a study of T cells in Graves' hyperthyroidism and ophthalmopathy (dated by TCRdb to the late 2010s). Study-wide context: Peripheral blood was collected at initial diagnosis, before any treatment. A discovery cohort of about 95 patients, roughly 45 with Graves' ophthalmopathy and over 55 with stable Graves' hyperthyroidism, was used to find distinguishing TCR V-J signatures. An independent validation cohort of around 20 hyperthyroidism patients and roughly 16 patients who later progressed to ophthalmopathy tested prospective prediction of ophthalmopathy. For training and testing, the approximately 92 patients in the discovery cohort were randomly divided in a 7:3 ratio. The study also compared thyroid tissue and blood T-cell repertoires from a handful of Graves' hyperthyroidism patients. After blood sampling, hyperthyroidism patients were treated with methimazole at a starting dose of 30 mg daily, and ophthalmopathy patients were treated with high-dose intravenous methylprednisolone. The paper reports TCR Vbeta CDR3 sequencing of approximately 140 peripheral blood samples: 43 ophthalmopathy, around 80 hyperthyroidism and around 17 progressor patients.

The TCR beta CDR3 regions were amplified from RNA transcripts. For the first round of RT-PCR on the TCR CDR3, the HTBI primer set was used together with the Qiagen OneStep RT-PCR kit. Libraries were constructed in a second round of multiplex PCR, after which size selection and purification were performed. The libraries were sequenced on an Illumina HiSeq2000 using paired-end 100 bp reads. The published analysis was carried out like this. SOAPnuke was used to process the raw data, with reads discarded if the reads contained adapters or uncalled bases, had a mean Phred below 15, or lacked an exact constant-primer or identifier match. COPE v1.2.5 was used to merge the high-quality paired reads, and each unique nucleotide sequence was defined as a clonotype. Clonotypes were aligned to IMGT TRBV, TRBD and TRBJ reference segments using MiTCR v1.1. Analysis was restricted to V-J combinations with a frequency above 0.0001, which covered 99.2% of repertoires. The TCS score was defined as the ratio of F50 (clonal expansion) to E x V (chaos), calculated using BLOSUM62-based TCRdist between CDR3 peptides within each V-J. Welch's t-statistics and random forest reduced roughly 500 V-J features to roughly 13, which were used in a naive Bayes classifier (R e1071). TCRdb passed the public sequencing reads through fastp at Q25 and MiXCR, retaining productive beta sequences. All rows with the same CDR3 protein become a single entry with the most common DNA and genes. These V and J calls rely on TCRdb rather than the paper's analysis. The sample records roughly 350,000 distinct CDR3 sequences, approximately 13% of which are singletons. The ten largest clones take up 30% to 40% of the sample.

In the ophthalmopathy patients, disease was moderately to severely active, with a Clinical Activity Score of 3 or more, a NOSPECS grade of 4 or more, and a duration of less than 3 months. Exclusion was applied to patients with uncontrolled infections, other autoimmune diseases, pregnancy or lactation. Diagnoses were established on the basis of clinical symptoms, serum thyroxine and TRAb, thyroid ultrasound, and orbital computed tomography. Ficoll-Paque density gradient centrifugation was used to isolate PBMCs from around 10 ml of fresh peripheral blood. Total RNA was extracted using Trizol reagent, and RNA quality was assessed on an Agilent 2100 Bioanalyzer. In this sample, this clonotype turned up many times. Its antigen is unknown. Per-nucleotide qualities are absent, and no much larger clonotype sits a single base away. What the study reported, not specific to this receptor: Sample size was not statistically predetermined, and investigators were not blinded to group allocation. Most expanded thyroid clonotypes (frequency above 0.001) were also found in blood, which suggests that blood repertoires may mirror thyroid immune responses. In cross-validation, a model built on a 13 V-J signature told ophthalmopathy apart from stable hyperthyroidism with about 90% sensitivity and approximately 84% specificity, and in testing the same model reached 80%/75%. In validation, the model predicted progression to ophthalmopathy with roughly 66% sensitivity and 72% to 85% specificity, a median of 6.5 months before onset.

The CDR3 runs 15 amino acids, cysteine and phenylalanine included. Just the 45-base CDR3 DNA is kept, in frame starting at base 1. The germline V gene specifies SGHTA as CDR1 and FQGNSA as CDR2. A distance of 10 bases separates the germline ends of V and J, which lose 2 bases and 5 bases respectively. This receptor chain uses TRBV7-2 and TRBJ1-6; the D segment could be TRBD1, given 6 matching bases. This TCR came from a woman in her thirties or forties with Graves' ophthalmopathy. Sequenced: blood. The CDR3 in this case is CASSLFKGDNSPLHF. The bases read TGTGCCAGCAGCTTATTTAAGGGGGATAATTCACCCCTCCACTTT.